This T cell receptor beta chain is drawn from a study of post-analysis software for immune sequencing data. Study observations and caveats: Comparison of patients with controls showed four or five TRBV segments more frequent in patients, TRBV5-6, TRBV5-1 and TRBV20-1 among them.

On this clonotype itself: Its antigen is currently unknown.

Prepared TCR beta cDNA libraries contained unique molecular identifiers. TCRdb re-called the PCR reads with MiXCR, one entry per CDR3 protein. The sample records 650,000 to 850,000 distinct CDR3 sequences, under 60% being singletons. The ends lost 7 bases at V and 2 bases at J; junction bases unmatched: 7. The germline V gene encodes CDR1 SQVTM and CDR2 ANQGSEA. This CDR3 is built from 14 residues. The sequenced sample was blood. This clonotype was obtained from a girl aged 5 to 17 with multiple sclerosis. The gene calls are TRBV29-1 and TRBJ1-2; TRBD1 aligns across 10 bases. CDR3 bases: TGCAGCGCCCAGACAGGGGGCGGCAACTATGGCTACACCTTC. Its protein product is CSAQTGGGNYGYTF.